This T cell receptor beta chain was sequenced during a study of human T cells and chemical hapten exposure. Study-wide background: Per-sample TCR yields varied mainly from small pooled library volume differences.

V was pared by 4 bases and J by 4 bases, with 11 bases between. Germline-derived CDR1 and CDR2 are SEHNR and FQNEAQ (reference sequence). The CDR3 runs 14 residues. Regarding the study as a whole: With regard to DPC sensitization, TCRs above 1 in 1000 frequency did not change.

The study's library attached unique molecular identifiers to single cDNA molecules. Original handling: Across samples, TCR counts had a median of roughly 91,000 and ranged from roughly 23,224 to 700,000. MiXCR was run by TCRdb on the 5' RACE reads, yielding one entry per CDR3 protein. The authors' filters were not applied to this entry. There are under 100,000 distinct CDR3 sequences in the sample; approximately 16% occur only once, and approximately 7% lies in the top ten. Details on this clonotype: Antigen specificity is unknown.

It was unfractionated whole blood from which total RNA was extracted. The rearrangement uses TRBV7-9 and TRBJ1-3; TRBD1 is a possible D gene (5 bases). The origin of this receptor is a female donor in good health. The CDR3 spells CASSSTGLGNTIYF. The CDR3 nucleotides are TGTGCCAGCAGCTCAACGGGACTCGGAAACACCATATATTTT.